There are a few counts of the clone carrying this T cell receptor beta chain. This sample was taken from a study of cytomegalovirus exposure and HLA in healthy donors. PCR primers comprised 60 Vbeta and 13 Jbeta primers. Generated by immunoSEQ multiplex PCR, the TCRdb table keeps only in-frame clones and is missing some. The sample lists more than 150,000 clones, roughly 75% occurring once. This receptor was obtained from a woman in her 30s in good health and CMV-seronegative. Material for sequencing was PBMCs.

CDR3 sequence: CASSEFLNQPQHF. CDR3 in DNA: TGTGCCAGCAGTGAGTTCCTCAATCAGCCCCAGCATTTT. The chain has TRBV6-1 and TRBJ1-5; D gene uncertain. CDR3 size: 13 residues. The V and J ends lost 3 bases and 3 bases respectively, with 6 bases between them. The germline V gene has CDR1 MNHNS and CDR2 SASEGT.